Following are 24 T cell receptor beta chains from one sample sequenced in a study of blood T cell repertoires in COVID-19. Assay used: immunoSEQ multiplex PCR; TCRdb lists only in-frame clones, some missing. The table records about 190,000 clones, more than 75% of them present only once. The specimen sequenced was peripheral blood. The receptors stem from a woman aged 60-75 years with COVID-19, enrolled during active disease.

This clone occurred a few times. V gene TRBV5-1 combines with J gene TRBJ1-2, with 7 bases fitting TRBD1. The CDR3 is 15 residues long. V lost 4 bases, J lost 6 bases, and 12 bases stayed unmatched. Germline lookup yields CDR1 SGHRS and CDR2 YFSETQ. The CDR3 sequence: CASSPGTVWWDGYTF. CDR3 in DNA: TGCGCCAGCAGCCCCGGGACAGTCTGGTGGGATGGCTACACCTTC. The whole variable domain, remainder taken from reference TRBV5-1 and TRBJ1-2, is KAGVTQTPRYLIKTRGQQVTLSCSPISGHRSVSWYQQTPGQGLQFLFEYFSETQRNKGNFPGRFSGRQFSNSRSEMNVSTLELGDSALYLCASSPGTVWWDGYTFGSGTRLTVV.

This chain uses TRBV9 with TRBJ2-3; D is perhaps TRBD1 (6 bases). This CDR3 has 13 amino acids. V lost 4 bases and J lost 2, with 8 bases in between. Germline V gene data show CDR1 as SGDLS and CDR2 as YYNGEE. CDR3 loop: CASSRGFTDTQYF. The CDR3 nucleotides read TGTGCCAGCAGCAGGGGGTTCACAGATACGCAGTATTTT.

The chain joins TRBV28 to TRBJ1-1, with 9 nucleotides matching TRBD1. Germline-derived CDR1 and CDR2 are MDHEN and SYDVKM. The V and J ends lost 8 bases and 0 bases, in that order; junction bases with no gene match: 4. There are 14 residues in the CDR3. CDR3 nucleotides: TGTGCCAGCTACAGGGGGCTTGTGAACACTGAAGCTTTCTTT. As protein: CASYRGLVNTEAFF. Variable domain in full (rest from reference TRBV28 and TRBJ1-1): DVKVTQSSRYLVKRTGEKVFLECVQDMDHENMFWYRQDPGLGLRLIYFSYDVKMKEKGDIPEGYSVSREKKERFSLILESASTNQTSMYLCASYRGLVNTEAFFGQGTRLTVV.

The rearrangement links TRBV12-5 to TRBJ1-1, with D maybe TRBD1 (6 bases). This CDR3 is 13 amino acids long. Germline V lookup: CDR1 LGHNT, CDR2 FRNRAP. With 6 bases removed from V and 8 bases from J, the gap between germline ends came to 16 bases. CDR3 bases: TGTGCTAGTGGCAACTACCAAGGACAGGAAGCTTTCTTT. Residues: CASGNYQGQEAFF.

The sample holds one count of this clone. The chain uses TRBV11-2 and TRBJ2-3, with a weak D call TRBD1 (5 bases). Germline assignment: CDR1 SGHAT and CDR2 FQNNGV. The V end lost 5 bases, the J end lost 7 bases, and 22 bases lay between the germline ends. The length of the CDR3 is 16 residues. As DNA, the CDR3 is TGTGCCAGCAGCCCTAGGGGCTTGCGCCCCACGAATACGCAGTATTTT. This translates into CASSPRGLRPTNTQYF. Full variable domain (missing parts from reference TRBV11-2 and TRBJ2-3): EAGVAQSPRYKIIEKRQSVAFWCNPISGHATLYWYQQILGQGPKLLIQFQNNGVVDDSQLPKDRFSAERLKGVDSTLKIQPAKLEDSAVYLCASSPRGLRPTNTQYFGPGTRLTVL.

J is TRBJ2-7 and V is TRBV2; no definite D call. The ends were cut back, 11 bases at V and 3 bases at J, with 11 bases in the middle. The germline V gene encodes CDR1 SNHLY and CDR2 FYNNEI. The CDR3 totals 11 residues. The CDR3, as DNA: TGTGCCTGGGCAGGTTACTACGAGCAGTACTTC. As protein: CAWAGYYEQYF.

The V gene is TRBV10-3, the J gene TRBJ1-4; D is undetermined. Per the germline V gene, CDR1 is ENHRY and CDR2 is SYGVKD. Trimming stripped 0 bases from V and 6 bases from J, with 8 bases between. The CDR3 consists of 14 residues. CDR3 loop: CAISESKGDEKLFF. CDR3 coding DNA: TGTGCCATCAGTGAGTCGAAGGGAGATGAAAAACTGTTTTTT.

This chain joins TRBV11-2 and TRBJ1-6, with TRBD1 as a possible D gene (5 bases). V was trimmed by 0 bases and J by 9 bases, leaving 12 bases between them. Germline-derived CDR1 and CDR2 are SGHAT and FQNNGV. The CDR3 runs 15 residues. The CDR3 loop reads CASSLDRAGPSPLHF. CDR3 DNA: TGTGCCAGCAGCTTAGATCGGGCAGGGCCTTCACCCCTCCACTTT.

CDR3 nucleotide sequence: TGTGCCAGCAGCTTACGTCTTTCCGGGGAGCTGTTTTTT. This translates into CASSLRLSGELFF. The rearrangement joins TRBV7-8 to TRBJ2-2; D remains unclear. Germline lookup yields CDR1 SGHVS and CDR2 FQNEAQ. Trimming took 2 bases from V and 6 from J, leaving 7 bases between them. The CDR3 has 13 amino acids.

The V call is TRBV19, the J call TRBJ1-5; 9 bases match TRBD1. Unmatched junction bases numbered 8, after V lost 2 bases and J lost 6 bases. Germline lookup yields CDR1 LNHDA and CDR2 SQIVND (reference sequence). The CDR3 is 16 amino acids. The CDR3 DNA sequence: TGTGCCAGTAGTATACCAGGACAGGGGCCGGGTCAGCCCCAGCATTTT. Protein sequence: CASSIPGQGPGQPQHF.

This chain uses TRBV7-3 with TRBJ2-3; no reliable D call. The V gene lost 6 bases and the J gene lost 0 bases, with 7 bases spanning the gap. CDR3 length equals 13 residues. Germline V gene sequence: CDR1 SGHTA, CDR2 FQGTGA. The CDR3 spells CASSRTSTDTQYF. In DNA, the CDR3 is TGTGCCAGCAGTCGAACTAGCACAGATACGCAGTATTTT.

This chain joins TRBV2 and TRBJ1-6; no reliable D call. The CDR3 has 14 residues. Germline CDR1 is SNHLY and CDR2 is FYNNEI. Trimming removed 7 bases from V and 10 bases from J, with 17 bases in between. CDR3 DNA sequence: TGTGCCAGCACTAGGACTTTAACCCCCTCACCCCTCCACTTT. This gives the protein CASTRTLTPSPLHF.

The V and J genes are TRBV18 and TRBJ1-1; D unresolved. The germline V gene encodes CDR1 KGHSH and CDR2 LQKENI. The CDR3 spans 13 residues. V lost 3 bases and J lost 4, with 9 bases in between. The CDR3 coding sequence is TGTGCCAGCTCACCCTGGGCTTCCACTGAAGCTTTCTTT. Encoded protein: CASSPWASTEAFF.

The chain recombines TRBV15 with TRBJ2-3, with D hard to call. This CDR3 is built from 12 residues. The germline V and J ends were trimmed by 0 bases and 5 bases, with 3 bases remaining between them. Germline values: CDR1 LNHNV, CDR2 YYDKDF (reference sequence). The CDR3: CATSRDRDTQYF. The CDR3 DNA reads TGTGCCACCAGCAGAGATCGAGATACGCAGTATTTT. The entire variable domain, with the rest obtained from reference TRBV15 and TRBJ2-3, is as follows: DAMVIQNPRYQVTQFGKPVTLSCSQTLNHNVMYWYQQKSSQAPKLLFHYYDKDFNNEADTPDNFQSRRPNTSFCFLDIRSPGLGDTAMYLCATSRDRDTQYFGPGTRLTVL.

The CDR3 loop reads CASRERTSGKPYEQYF. CDR3 sequence (DNA): TGCGCCAGCAGAGAAAGGACTAGCGGGAAACCCTACGAGCAGTACTTC. The J gene is TRBJ2-7, the V gene TRBV10-2; 12 positions match TRBD2. The CDR3 extends over 16 amino acids. V was pared by 6 bases and J by 2 bases, with 8 bases of the junction left unmatched. Germline loops: CDR1 WSHSY, CDR2 SAAADI.

The chain couples TRBV6-6 to TRBJ2-2; TRBD2 matches 8 bases. The J segment lost 6 bases and the V segment lost 6 bases, leaving 9 bases of the junction unmatched. The germline CDR1 and CDR2 sequences are MNHNY and SVGAGI (reference sequence). The CDR3 is 15 residues long. The CDR3 DNA reads as TGTGCCAGCAGAGGTAGCGGGAAAGGATCCGGGGAGCTGTTTTTT. As protein: CASRGSGKGSGELFF.

The V and J genes are TRBV6-5 and TRBJ1-2, with D possibly TRBD1 on 6 matching bases. Trimming took 4 bases from V and 8 from J, leaving 11 bases between them. This CDR3 contains 12 residues. CDR1 MNHEY and CDR2 SVGAGI come from the germline V gene. CDR3 sequence reads: CASSSVTGGYTF. The CDR3 DNA sequence: TGTGCCAGCAGTTCGGTGACAGGAGGCTACACCTTC.

This rearrangement joins TRBV11-2 to TRBJ1-1, with TRBD1 matching over 9 bases. Germline trimming cut 7 bases from V and 1 base from J; bases unmatched to any gene: 7. The CDR3 consists of 15 residues. The germline V gene has CDR1 SGHAT and CDR2 FQNNGV. CDR3: CASNPGQGQNTEAFF. The CDR3 nucleotides are TGTGCCAGCAACCCGGGACAGGGTCAGAACACTGAAGCTTTCTTT.

V is TRBV6-5 and J is TRBJ2-7; possibly TRBD2 for D (6 bases). Germline V gene sequence: CDR1 MNHEY, CDR2 SVGAGI. Between the trimmed V and J ends, which lost 7 bases and 7 bases, there was a span of 11 bases. CDR3 length equals 11 residues. CDR3 bases: TGTGCCAGCATCCGGGGGTTTGAGCAGTACTTC. Protein product: CASIRGFEQYF.

The chain has TRBV27 and TRBJ1-2; weak D call: TRBD1 (6 bases). The CDR3 extends over 16 amino acids. Germline V gives CDR1 MNHEY, CDR2 SMNVEV (reference sequence). Trimming cost V 5 bases and J 4 bases, with 20 bases left between them. CDR3 loop: CASSGGLGGHIYGYTF. The CDR3 nucleotides read TGTGCCAGCAGTGGGGGATTGGGGGGGCACATCTATGGCTACACCTTC.

This chain joins TRBV7-2 and TRBJ1-3; tentatively, D is TRBD1 (5 bases). This CDR3 is built from 15 residues. The V gene lost 5 bases and the J gene lost 1 base, with 12 bases spanning the gap. Germline-derived CDR1 and CDR2 are SGHTA and FQGNSA. In DNA form, the CDR3 reads TGTGCCAGCAGCCGGAGGGGCGGATCTGGAAACACCATATATTTT. Protein: CASSRRGGSGNTIYF.

The chain carries TRBV6-5 and TRBJ2-2; 8 nucleotides agree with TRBD2. Losses at the gene ends were 5 bases for V and 0 bases for J; bases not matched to a gene: 2. The CDR3 is 15 amino acids. Germline CDR1 is MNHEY and CDR2 is SVGAGI. The CDR3 here is CASSSGGANTGELFF. The CDR3 DNA is TGTGCCAGCAGTAGCGGGGGAGCGAACACCGGGGAGCTGTTTTTT.

This chain links TRBV27 with TRBJ2-2; TRBD2 agrees at 7 bases. The V segment lost 6 bases and the J segment 4 bases; nucleotides outside the gene matches: 14. CDR1 is MNHEY, CDR2 SMNVEV, per germline (reference sequence). This CDR3 contains 17 residues. CDR3 coding DNA: TGTGCCAGCAGCCTAATGTCACTAGCGTTAGTCACCGGGGAGCTGTTTTTT. Encoded protein: CASSLMSLALVTGELFF.

This clone showed up just a few times. This chain connects TRBV29-1 to TRBJ1-2; tentative D call: TRBD1 (6 bases). The V gene lost 6 bases and the J gene lost 6 bases, with 11 bases spanning the gap. CDR3 length: 11 residues. The germline V gene encodes CDR1 SQVTM and CDR2 ANQGSEA. The CDR3 region is CSVGTGNGYTF. CDR3 DNA sequence: TGCAGCGTCGGAACAGGGAATGGCTACACCTTC.